Many counts were recorded for the clone carrying this T cell receptor (beta chain). The CDR3 runs to 14 residues. Germline CDR1 reads LGHDT; CDR2 reads YNNKEL (reference sequence). Trimming removed 8 bases at V and 0 bases at J, with 14 bases between. TCRdb reprocessed the 5' RACE reads via MiXCR and lists one record per CDR3 protein. The sample consists of fewer than 200,000 distinct CDR3 sequences, about 18% of them appearing once. The data derive from a study of CD8 T cells in ankylosing spondylitis. This TCR was recovered from a male donor aged 10 to 35 with ankylosing spondylitis or in good health (not recorded which). Sequencing was done on a sample of blood, either unsorted or a sorted T cell fraction (not recorded which). This rearrangement joins TRBV3-1 to TRBJ2-7; perhaps D is TRBD1 or TRBD2 (5 bases each). As DNA, the CDR3 is TGTGCCAGCGCCATGGGGCTAGCCTCCTACGAGCAGTACGTC. Its protein product is CASAMGLASYEQYV.